Listed below are T cell receptor beta chains from one sample, sequenced in a study of T-cell reconstitution after alpha-beta-depleted transplantation in children. MiXCR was run by TCRdb on the PCR reads, yielding one entry per CDR3 protein. The sample carries about 580,000 distinct CDR3 sequences, roughly 23% recorded once. The material was PBMCs, mostly from graft donor cells, obtained 360 days after TCRalphabeta/CD19-depleted stem cell transplant. These receptors were taken from a boy under two years old who had a stem cell transplant for acute myeloid leukemia, so the T cells may come from the graft donor. CDR3s include the opening cysteine and the closing phenylalanine or tryptophan. Size is stated for part of the rows, as once, few or many counts, or as a class when the clone is expanded.

V gene	J gene	clone size	CDR3 protein
TRBV24-1	TRBJ2-3	.	CATSDRKTRGTDTQYF
TRBV20-1	TRBJ2-1	.	CSAGFDGGWVYNEQFF
TRBV4-3	TRBJ1-2	few	CASSQDLGQGYNYGYTF
TRBV12-3/TRBV12-4	TRBJ2-1	.	CATAQGNEQFF
TRBV11-2	TRBJ2-6	many	CASSLTPDVSGANVLTF
TRBV13	TRBJ1-3	few	CASSPAVAAGNTIYF
TRBV15	TRBJ2-3	.	CATSRDQLAGDTDTQYF
TRBV5-1	TRBJ1-6	.	CASSLAGERSPLHF
TRBV7-2	TRBJ2-7	.	CASSLTSGRSYEQYF
TRBV5-1	TRBJ2-3	many	CASRRTSLTDTQYF
TRBV15	TRBJ2-7	few	CATSIGTGDSYEQYF
TRBV28	TRBJ2-5	.	CASSWPRTLREQETQYF
TRBV29-1	TRBJ2-5	many	CSVSQAGEETQYF
TRBV7-8	TRBJ1-1	few	CASSLRGWMNTEAFF
TRBV5-1	TRBJ1-2	.	CASRRGQEISYTF
TRBV12-3/TRBV12-4	TRBJ2-2	many	CASSLAGNTGELFF
TRBV29-1	TRBJ2-7	many	CSVIHGGVGEQYF
TRBV21-1	TRBJ2-3	.	CASKDRASSTDTQYF
TRBV6-5	TRBJ1-2	.	CASSYSIVLDGYTF
TRBV9	TRBJ2-4	.	CASSAPRNIQYF
TRBV12-3/TRBV12-4	TRBJ1-5	.	CASSPTEGHQPQHF
TRBV20-1	TRBJ2-1	.	CSAKTVTSYNEQFF
TRBV10-3	TRBJ2-3	few	CAISEKGLLPSTDTQYF
TRBV29-1	TRBJ2-7	.	CSVEGFIGGGEQYF
TRBV5-1	TRBJ2-1	.	CASSTWTPTYNEQFF
TRBV28	TRBJ2-1	.	CVSSRNEQFF
TRBV4-2	TRBJ2-3	few	CASSQDPGTSSTDTQYF
TRBV10-3	TRBJ2-1	many	CAISERGQGFNEQFF
TRBV20-1	TRBJ2-1	few	CSPGDSYNEQFF